This T cell receptor (beta chain) is drawn from a study of cytomegalovirus exposure and HLA in healthy donors. With 60 Vbeta and 13 Jbeta primers, the PCR was carried out. TCRdb keeps only in-frame clones here, not all; method: immunoSEQ multiplex PCR. This sample's clone table lists tens of thousands of clones. General observations from the study: An analysis was carried out later, and it reportedly showed fewer N-insertions in an Asian-associated ancestry cluster than the approximately 700-donor mean. TCR beta V- and J-gene trimming was later associated with a missense DCLRE1C variant. The classifier was said to identify cytomegalovirus status with high specificity and sensitivity.

Concerning this clone itself: Its specificity is unknown.

The clonotype originates from a male donor in good health and CMV-seronegative. Sequenced material: PBMCs.

CDR3 DNA sequence: TGTGCCAGCAGTTACTCTTCCAATAGGGCGGGCTATGGCTACACCTTC. Its protein product is CASSYSSNRAGYGYTF. J is TRBJ1-2 and V is TRBV6-5; no clear D. The ends were cut back, 0 bases at V and 4 bases at J, with 15 bases in the middle. CDR1 and CDR2 from the germline V gene are MNHEY and SVGAGI. The CDR3 length is 16 residues.